The 8 T cell receptor beta chains listed next were all sequenced from one sample in a study of blood T cell repertoires in COVID-19. The data were produced by immunoSEQ multiplex PCR, yet TCRdb's version contains in-frame clones alone and is incomplete. This sample has approximately 100,000 clones, with about nine tenths found just once. Source material: peripheral blood. Receptors originate from a man aged 50-59 years with acute or convalescent COVID-19.

The chain recombines TRBV10-1 with TRBJ2-3, with 8 bases lining up with TRBD2. V dropped 3 bases and J dropped 9; count of bases not matched to a gene: 8. This CDR3 is 14 amino acids long. CDR1 WNHNN and CDR2 SYGVQD come from the germline V gene (reference sequence). Here the CDR3 reads CASSEGGRYGTQYF. Here the CDR3 DNA reads TGCGCCAGCAGTGAAGGCGGGAGGTATGGAACGCAGTATTTT.

The chain has TRBV30 and TRBJ1-5; D unclear. Trimming left V 0 bases short and J 6 bases short, with 9 bases between. The germline gives CDR1 GTSNPN, CDR2 SVGIG (reference sequence). This CDR3 is 13 amino acids long. The CDR3 nucleotides read TGTGCCTGGAGTGTACGCGGAGGTCAGCCCCAGCATTTT. It encodes CAWSVRGGQPQHF. Filled out from reference TRBV30 and TRBJ1-5, the complete variable domain reads SQTIHQWPATLVQPVGSPLSLECTVEGTSNPNLYWYRQAAGRGLQLLFYSVGIGQISSEVPQNLSASRPQDRQFILSSKKLLLSDSGFYLCAWSVRGGQPQHFGDGTRLSIL.

The chain couples TRBV5-8 to TRBJ2-3; no firm D call. The CDR3 spans 16 residues. The ends were cut back, 0 bases at V and 0 bases at J, with 11 bases in the middle. CDR1 is SGHTS, CDR2 YDEGEE, per germline. Here the CDR3 reads CASSLGQKTSTDTQYF. Written as DNA, the CDR3 is TGTGCCAGCAGCTTGGGACAAAAAACTAGCACAGATACGCAGTATTTT.

This clone was recorded only once. The J gene is TRBJ1-2, the V gene TRBV27, with 7 bases aligning to TRBD1. V dropped 3 bases and J dropped 6; count of bases not matched to a gene: 7. This CDR3 has 14 amino acids. Germline V CDR1 and CDR2: MNHEY, SMNVEV (reference sequence). The CDR3 DNA reads as TGTGCCAGCAGTTTGACAGGGACGTCTAATGGCTACACCTTC. Translation gives CASSLTGTSNGYTF.

The chain employs TRBV29-1 and TRBJ1-2; 8 nucleotides match TRBD1. This CDR3 has 13 amino acids. Germline V gives CDR1 SQVTM, CDR2 ANQGSEA. V lost 5 bases, J lost 3 bases, and 5 bases stayed unmatched. The CDR3 DNA is TGCAGCGTTCAGGGGGCCTCCGACTATGGCTACACCTTC. Translating it yields CSVQGASDYGYTF.

This chain connects TRBV19 to TRBJ1-5; 9 positions match TRBD1. Germline V gene lookup returns CDR1 LNHDA and CDR2 SQIVND (reference sequence). V was pared by 1 base and J by 3 bases, with 4 bases of the junction left unmatched. The CDR3 length is 16 residues. For the CDR3, the DNA is TGTGCCAGTAGTATAGGCGACAGGGGGTTCAATCAGCCCCAGCATTTT. Its translation: CASSIGDRGFNQPQHF.

This sequence joins TRBV12-3 or TRBV12-4 and TRBJ1-2; weak D call: TRBD1 (6 bases). The CDR3 length is 12 residues. V lost 3 bases to trimming and J lost 10 bases, with 12 bases between them. The CDR3 spells CASSLDRSPYTF. Here the CDR3 DNA reads TGTGCCAGCAGTTTGGACAGATCGCCCTACACCTTC.

This rearrangement joins TRBV6-5 to TRBJ2-1, with 9 bases fitting TRBD2. This CDR3 comprises 15 residues. Germline V gene data show CDR1 as MNHEY and CDR2 as SVGAGI. V lost 2 bases, J lost 7 bases, and 6 bases stayed unmatched. The CDR3 loop reads CASSYAGGPGNEQFF. The CDR3 DNA is TGTGCCAGCAGTTACGCGGGAGGGCCTGGGAATGAGCAGTTCTTC.